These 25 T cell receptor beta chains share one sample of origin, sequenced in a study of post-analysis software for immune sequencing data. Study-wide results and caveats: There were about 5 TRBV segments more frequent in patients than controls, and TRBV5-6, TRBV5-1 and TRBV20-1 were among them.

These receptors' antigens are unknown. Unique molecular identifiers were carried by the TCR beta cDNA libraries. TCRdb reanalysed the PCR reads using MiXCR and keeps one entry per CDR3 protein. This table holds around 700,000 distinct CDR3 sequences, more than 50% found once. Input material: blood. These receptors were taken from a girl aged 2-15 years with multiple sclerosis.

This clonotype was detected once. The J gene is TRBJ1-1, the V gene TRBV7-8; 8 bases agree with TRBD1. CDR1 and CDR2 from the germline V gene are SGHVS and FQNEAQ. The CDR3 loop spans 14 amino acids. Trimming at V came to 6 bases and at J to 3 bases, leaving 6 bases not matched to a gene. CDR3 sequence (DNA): TGTGCCAGCAGTTCCTACAGGGGGGACACTGAAGCTTTCTTT. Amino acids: CASSSYRGDTEAFF.

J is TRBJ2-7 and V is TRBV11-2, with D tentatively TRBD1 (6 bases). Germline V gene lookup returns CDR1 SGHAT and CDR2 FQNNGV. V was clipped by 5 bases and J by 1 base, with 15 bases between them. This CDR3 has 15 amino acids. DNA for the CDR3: TGTGCCAGCAGCCGTTTCAGGACAGCGTCCTACGAGCAGTACTTC. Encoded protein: CASSRFRTASYEQYF.

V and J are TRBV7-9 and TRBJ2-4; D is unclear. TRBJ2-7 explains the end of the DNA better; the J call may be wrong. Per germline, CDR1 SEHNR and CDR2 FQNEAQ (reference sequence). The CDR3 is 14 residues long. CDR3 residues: CASSPLASSYEQYF. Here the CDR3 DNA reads TGTGCCAGCAGCCCTCTCGCTAGCTCCTACGAGCAGTACTTC.

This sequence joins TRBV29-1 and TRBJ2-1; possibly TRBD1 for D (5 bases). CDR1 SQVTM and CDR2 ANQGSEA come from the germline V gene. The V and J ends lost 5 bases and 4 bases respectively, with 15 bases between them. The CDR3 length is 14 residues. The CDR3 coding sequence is TGCAGCGTTAATGTTAGGGGCGGTTACAATGAGCAGTTCTTC. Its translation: CSVNVRGGYNEQFF.

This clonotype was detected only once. CDR3: CASGDPRGGVVIQYF. The DNA for the CDR3 is TGTGCCAGCGGCGACCCGAGGGGGGGAGTTGTGATTCAGTACTTC. V gene TRBV28 combines with J gene TRBJ2-4, with D tentatively TRBD2 (7 bases). CDR3 length: 15 residues. The germline gives CDR1 MDHEN, CDR2 SYDVKM. The V and J ends lost 8 bases and 10 bases respectively, with 24 bases between them.

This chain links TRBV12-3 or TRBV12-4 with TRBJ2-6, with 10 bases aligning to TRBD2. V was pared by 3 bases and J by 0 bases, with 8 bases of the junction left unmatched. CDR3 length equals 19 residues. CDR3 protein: CASSFIAGGFVSGANVLTF. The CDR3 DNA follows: TGTGCCAGCAGTTTCATAGCGGGGGGCTTCGTCTCTGGGGCCAACGTCCTGACTTTC.

CDR3 region: CASSPPGPLVDKLFF. For the CDR3, the DNA is TGTGCCAGCAGCCCTCCCGGGCCCCTCGTGGACAAACTGTTTTTT. This chain links TRBV12-3 or TRBV12-4 with TRBJ1-4, with D hard to call. Between the trimmed V and J ends, which lost 6 bases and 11 bases, there was a span of 22 bases. The CDR3 sequence is 15 residues long.

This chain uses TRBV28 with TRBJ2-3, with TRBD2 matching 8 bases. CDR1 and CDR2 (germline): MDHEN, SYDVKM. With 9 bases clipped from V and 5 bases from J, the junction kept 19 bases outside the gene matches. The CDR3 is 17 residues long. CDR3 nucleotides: TGTGCCAGAATACCAAAGCCCCCGACTAGCGAGTTAGATACGCAGTATTTT. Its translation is CARIPKPPTSELDTQYF.

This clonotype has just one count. The CDR3 DNA is TGCGCCAGCAGCGTAACAGGGGGCCTGAACTATGGCTACACCTTC. It codes for CASSVTGGLNYGYTF. The V gene is TRBV5-1, the J gene TRBJ1-2, with 9 bases matching TRBD1. J lost 2 bases, V lost 4 bases, and 6 bases had no gene match. This CDR3 has 15 amino acids. CDR1 is SGHRS, CDR2 YFSETQ, per germline.

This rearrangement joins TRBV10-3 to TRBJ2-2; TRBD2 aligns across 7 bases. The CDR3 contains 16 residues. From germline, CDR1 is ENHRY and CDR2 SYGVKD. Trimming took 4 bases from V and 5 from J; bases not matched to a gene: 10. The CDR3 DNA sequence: TGTGCCATCAGTGGAATATCGACTAGCTGGACCGGGGAGCTGTTTTTT. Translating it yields CAISGISTSWTGELFF.

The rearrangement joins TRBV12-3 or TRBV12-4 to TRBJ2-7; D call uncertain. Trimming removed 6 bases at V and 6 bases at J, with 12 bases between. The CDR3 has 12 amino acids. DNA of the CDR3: TGTGCCAGCAGCCGTTCAGGCAGCGAGCAGTACTTC. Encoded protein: CASSRSGSEQYF.

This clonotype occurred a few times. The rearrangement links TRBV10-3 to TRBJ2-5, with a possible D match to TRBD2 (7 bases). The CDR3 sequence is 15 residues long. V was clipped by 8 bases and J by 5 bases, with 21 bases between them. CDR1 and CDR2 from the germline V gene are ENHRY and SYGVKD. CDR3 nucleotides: TGTGCCATCCGTCGGGGGGAGTCGGGGGCGGAGACCCAGTACTTC. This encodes CAIRRGESGAETQYF.

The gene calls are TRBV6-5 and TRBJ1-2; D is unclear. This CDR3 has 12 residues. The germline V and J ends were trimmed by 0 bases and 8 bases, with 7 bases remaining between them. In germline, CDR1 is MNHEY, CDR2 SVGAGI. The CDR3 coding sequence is TGTGCCAGCAGTTACTCGACGGGGGGCTACACCTTC. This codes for CASSYSTGGYTF.

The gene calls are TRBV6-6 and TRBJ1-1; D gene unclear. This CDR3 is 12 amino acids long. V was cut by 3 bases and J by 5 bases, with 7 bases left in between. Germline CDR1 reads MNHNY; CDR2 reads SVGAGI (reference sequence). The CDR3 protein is CASSYGRTEAFF. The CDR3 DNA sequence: TGTGCCAGCAGTTATGGGCGTACTGAAGCTTTCTTT.

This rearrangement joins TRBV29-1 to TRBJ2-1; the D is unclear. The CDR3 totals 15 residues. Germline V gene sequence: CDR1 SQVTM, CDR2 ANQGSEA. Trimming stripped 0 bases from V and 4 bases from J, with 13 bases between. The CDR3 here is CSVEEPHGDYNEQFF. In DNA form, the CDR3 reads TGCAGCGTTGAAGAGCCTCACGGAGATTACAATGAGCAGTTCTTC.

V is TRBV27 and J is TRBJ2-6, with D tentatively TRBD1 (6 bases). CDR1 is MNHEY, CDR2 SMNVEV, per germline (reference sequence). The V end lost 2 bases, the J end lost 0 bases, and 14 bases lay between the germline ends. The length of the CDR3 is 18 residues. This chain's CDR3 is CASSLRGRGTSGANVLTF. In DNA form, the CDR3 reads TGTGCCAGCAGTTTACGGGGCAGGGGTACCTCTGGGGCCAACGTCCTGACTTTC.

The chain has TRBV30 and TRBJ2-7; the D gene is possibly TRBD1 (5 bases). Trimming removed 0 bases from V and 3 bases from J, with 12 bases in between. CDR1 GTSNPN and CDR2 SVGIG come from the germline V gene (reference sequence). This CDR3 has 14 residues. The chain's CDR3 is CAWSVDRTYYEQYF. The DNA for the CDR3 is TGTGCCTGGAGTGTCGACAGAACCTACTACGAGCAGTACTTC.

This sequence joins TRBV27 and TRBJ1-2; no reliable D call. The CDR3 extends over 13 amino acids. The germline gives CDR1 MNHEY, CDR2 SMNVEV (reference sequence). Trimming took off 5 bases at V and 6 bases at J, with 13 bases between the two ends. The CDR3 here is CASSRIRDHGYTF. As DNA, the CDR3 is TGTGCCAGCAGTCGGATCCGGGATCATGGCTACACCTTC.

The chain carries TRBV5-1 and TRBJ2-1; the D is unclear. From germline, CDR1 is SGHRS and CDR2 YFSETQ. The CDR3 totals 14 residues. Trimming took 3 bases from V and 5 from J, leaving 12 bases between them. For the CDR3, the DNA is TGCGCCAGCAGCTCGGGCTACTCGAACAATGAGCAGTTCTTC. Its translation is CASSSGYSNNEQFF.

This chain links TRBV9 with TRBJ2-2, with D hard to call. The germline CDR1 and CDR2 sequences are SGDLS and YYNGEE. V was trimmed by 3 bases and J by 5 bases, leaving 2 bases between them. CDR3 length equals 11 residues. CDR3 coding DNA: TGTGCCAGCAGCGAGACCGGGGAGCTGTTTTTT. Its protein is CASSETGELFF.

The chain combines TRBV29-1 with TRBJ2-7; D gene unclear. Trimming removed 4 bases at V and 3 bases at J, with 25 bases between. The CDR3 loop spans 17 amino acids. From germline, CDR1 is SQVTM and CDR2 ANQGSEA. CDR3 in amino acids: CSVVVSTIAQPSYEQYF. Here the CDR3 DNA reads TGCAGCGTTGTGGTCAGCACCATAGCCCAGCCGAGCTACGAGCAGTACTTC.

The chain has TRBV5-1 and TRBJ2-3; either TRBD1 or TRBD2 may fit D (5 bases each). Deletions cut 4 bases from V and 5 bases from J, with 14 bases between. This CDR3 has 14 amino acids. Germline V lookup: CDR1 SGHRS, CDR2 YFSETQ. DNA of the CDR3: TGCGCCAGCAGCCCAGGGACGGGGAAAGATACGCAGTATTTT. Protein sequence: CASSPGTGKDTQYF.

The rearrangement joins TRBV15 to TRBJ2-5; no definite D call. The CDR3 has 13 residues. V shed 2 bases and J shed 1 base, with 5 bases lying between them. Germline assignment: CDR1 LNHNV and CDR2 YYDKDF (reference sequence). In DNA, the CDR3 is TGTGCCACCAGCAGAAAGGGCCAAGAGACCCAGTACTTC. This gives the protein CATSRKGQETQYF. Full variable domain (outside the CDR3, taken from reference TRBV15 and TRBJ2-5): DAMVIQNPRYQVTQFGKPVTLSCSQTLNHNVMYWYQQKSSQAPKLLFHYYDKDFNNEADTPDNFQSRRPNTSFCFLDIRSPGLGDTAMYLCATSRKGQETQYFGPGTRLLVL.

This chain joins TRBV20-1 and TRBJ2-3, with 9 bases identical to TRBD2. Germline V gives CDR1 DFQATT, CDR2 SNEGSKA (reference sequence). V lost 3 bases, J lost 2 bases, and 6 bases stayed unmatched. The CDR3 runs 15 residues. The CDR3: CSASQWTSATDTQYF. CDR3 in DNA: TGCAGTGCTAGTCAATGGACTAGCGCCACAGATACGCAGTATTTT.

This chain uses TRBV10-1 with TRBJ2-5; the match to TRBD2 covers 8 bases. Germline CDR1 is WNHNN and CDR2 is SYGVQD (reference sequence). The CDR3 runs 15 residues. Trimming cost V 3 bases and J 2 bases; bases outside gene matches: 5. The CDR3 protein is CASSEIAGLQETQYF. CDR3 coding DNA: TGCGCCAGCAGTGAAATAGCGGGATTACAAGAGACCCAGTACTTC.